A selection of T cell receptor beta chains follows, all from one sample in a study of cytomegalovirus exposure and HLA in healthy donors. Assay used: immunoSEQ multiplex PCR; TCRdb lists only in-frame clones, some missing. This table has approximately 220,000 clones, 82% appearing once. The source material was PBMCs. These receptor sequences come from a man aged 35 to 55 in good health and CMV-seropositive. Each CDR3 is given with its conserved first and last residue. A D gene is named only where the DNA matches it firmly. Size values are once, few and many counts, or a class for expanded clones, and some rows have none.

v_gene,len,j_gene,d_gene,abundance,CDR3aa,CDR3nt
TRBV2,14,TRBJ1-4,NA,NA,CASGRYATNEKLFF,TGTGCCAGCGGGAGGTATGCAACTAATGAAAAACTGTTTTTT
TRBV7-9,13,TRBJ1-1,NA,few,CASSYTGTTEAFF,TGTGCCAGCAGCTACACAGGGACCACTGAAGCTTTCTTT
TRBV9,18,TRBJ2-1,TRBD2,NA,CASSSPLGREGSYNEQFF,TGTGCCAGCAGCAGCCCATTGGGGCGGGAGGGCTCCTACAATGAGCAGTTCTTC
TRBV27,13,TRBJ1-1,NA,NA,CASTREEGTEAFF,TGTGCCAGCACGAGGGAGGAAGGCACTGAAGCTTTCTTT
TRBV7-3,15,TRBJ2-1,TRBD1,NA,CASSLGQGDYNEQFF,TGTGCCAGCAGCTTAGGGCAGGGGGACTACAATGAGCAGTTCTTC
TRBV12-5,13,TRBJ1-1,TRBD1,NA,CASGWDRSTEAFF,TGTGCTAGTGGTTGGGACAGAAGCACTGAAGCTTTCTTT
TRBV27,16,TRBJ1-5,NA,NA,CASSRGQSYSNQPQHF,TGTGCCAGCAGCCGCGGACAGTCCTATAGCAATCAGCCCCAGCATTTT
TRBV6-5,13,TRBJ1-6,TRBD1,NA,CASRDRINSPLHF,TGTGCCAGCCGGGACAGGATAAATTCACCCCTCCACTTT
TRBV7-9,12,TRBJ1-2,NA,NA,CASSAGAQGYTF,TGTGCCAGCAGCGCGGGGGCGCAGGGCTACACCTTC
TRBV6-6,16,TRBJ2-2,TRBD1,NA,CASSFGGTGVTGELFF,TGTGCCAGCAGTTTTGGTGGGACAGGGGTCACCGGGGAGCTGTTTTTT
TRBV28,14,TRBJ1-1,NA,few,CASSFQGYNTEAFF,TGTGCCAGCAGTTTCCAGGGATATAACACTGAAGCTTTCTTT
TRBV11-3,13,TRBJ2-1,NA,once,CASSLLFGNEQFF,TGTGCCAGCAGCTTACTTTTCGGGAATGAGCAGTTCTTC
TRBV2,13,TRBJ1-1,NA,NA,CASSYRSNTEAFF,TGTGCCAGCAGTTACAGGTCGAACACTGAAGCTTTCTTT
TRBV7-7,17,TRBJ2-1,TRBD1,once,CASSSEYPGQGANEQFF,TGTGCCAGCAGCTCCGAATATCCGGGACAGGGGGCTAATGAGCAGTTCTTC
TRBV7-8,11,TRBJ2-1,NA,NA,CASSPDNEQFF,TGTGCCAGCAGCCCTGACAATGAGCAGTTCTTC
TRBV5-1,14,TRBJ2-1,NA,NA,CASSSRGGDNEQFF,TGCGCCAGCAGCTCCAGAGGAGGGGACAATGAGCAGTTCTTC
TRBV18,15,TRBJ1-1,NA,NA,CASSPSWRVNTEAFF,TGTGCCAGCTCACCAAGTTGGAGGGTGAACACTGAAGCTTTCTTT
TRBV5-1,15,TRBJ2-1,NA,once,CASSLAAARGWEQFF,TGCGCCAGCAGCTTGGCAGCGGCCCGGGGTTGGGAGCAGTTCTTC
TRBV5-6,15,TRBJ2-7,TRBD2,NA,CASSSDLAGAYEQYF,TGTGCCAGCAGTTCGGACCTAGCGGGGGCCTACGAGCAGTACTTC
TRBV6-1,13,TRBJ1-2,NA,NA,CASSERYTYGYTF,TGTGCCAGCAGTGAACGGTATACCTATGGCTACACCTTC
TRBV2,16,TRBJ2-5,TRBD2,NA,CASSVRTSGSRETQYF,TGTGCCAGCAGTGTGAGGACTAGCGGGAGTCGGGAGACCCAGTACTTC
TRBV5-1,14,TRBJ2-5,TRBD2,NA,CASSLTSGQETQYF,TGCGCCAGCAGCTTGACTAGCGGCCAAGAGACCCAGTACTTC
TRBV6-6,16,TRBJ2-1,NA,NA,CASSYKRSSSYNEQFF,TGTGCCAGCAGTTACAAGCGTTCAAGCTCCTACAATGAGCAGTTCTTC
TRBV5-5,14,TRBJ1-2,NA,few,CASSLRGALNGYTF,TGTGCCAGCAGCTTGCGTGGGGCGCTGAATGGCTACACCTTC
TRBV5-1,14,TRBJ2-7,NA,NA,CASSLDAGLGEQYF,TGCGCCAGCAGCTTGGACGCAGGGTTGGGAGAGCAGTACTTC